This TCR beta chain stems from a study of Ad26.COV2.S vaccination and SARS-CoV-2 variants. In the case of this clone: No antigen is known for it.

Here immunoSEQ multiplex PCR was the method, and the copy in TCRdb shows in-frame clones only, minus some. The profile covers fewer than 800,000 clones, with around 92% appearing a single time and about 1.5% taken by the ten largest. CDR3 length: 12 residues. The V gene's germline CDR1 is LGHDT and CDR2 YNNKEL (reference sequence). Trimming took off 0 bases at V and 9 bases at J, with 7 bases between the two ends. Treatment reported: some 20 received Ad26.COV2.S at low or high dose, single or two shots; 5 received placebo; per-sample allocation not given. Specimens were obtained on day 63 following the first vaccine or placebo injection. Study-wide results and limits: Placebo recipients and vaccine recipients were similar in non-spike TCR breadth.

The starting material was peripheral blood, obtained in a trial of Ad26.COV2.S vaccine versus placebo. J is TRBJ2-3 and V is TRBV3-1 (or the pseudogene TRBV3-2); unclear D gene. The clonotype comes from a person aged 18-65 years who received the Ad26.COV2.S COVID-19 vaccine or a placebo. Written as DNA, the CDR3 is TGTGCCAGCAGCCAAGAGTTGGAAACGCAGTATTTT. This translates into CASSQELETQYF.